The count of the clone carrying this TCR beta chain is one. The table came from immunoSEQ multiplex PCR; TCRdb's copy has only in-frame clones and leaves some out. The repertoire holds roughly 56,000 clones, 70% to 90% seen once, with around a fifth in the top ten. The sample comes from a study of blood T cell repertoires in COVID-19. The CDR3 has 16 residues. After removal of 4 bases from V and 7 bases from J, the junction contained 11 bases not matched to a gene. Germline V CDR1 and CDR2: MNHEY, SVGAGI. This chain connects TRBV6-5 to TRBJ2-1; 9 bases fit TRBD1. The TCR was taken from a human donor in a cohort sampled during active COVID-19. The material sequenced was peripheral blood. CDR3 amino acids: CASSSFSGQGRNEQFF. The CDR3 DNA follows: TGTGCCAGCAGTTCGTTTTCGGGACAGGGAAGGAATGAGCAGTTCTTC.